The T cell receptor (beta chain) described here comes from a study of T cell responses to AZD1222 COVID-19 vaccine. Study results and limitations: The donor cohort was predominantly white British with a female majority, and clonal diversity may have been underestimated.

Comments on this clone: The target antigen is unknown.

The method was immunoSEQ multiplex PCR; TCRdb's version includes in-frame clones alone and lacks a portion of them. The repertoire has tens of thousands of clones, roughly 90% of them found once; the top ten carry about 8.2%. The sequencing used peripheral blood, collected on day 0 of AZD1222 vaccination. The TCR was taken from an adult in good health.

In DNA form, the CDR3 reads TGTGCCAGCAGTGAGGGAGGCTACCGGACAGTCTACAATGAGCAGTTCTTC. Translated, it gives CASSEGGYRTVYNEQFF. The J gene is TRBJ2-1, the V gene TRBV6-4; D tentatively reads TRBD1 or TRBD2 (6 bases each). This CDR3 region has 17 residues. Trimming removed 3 bases at V and 3 bases at J, with 18 bases between. Germline CDR1 reads MRHNA; CDR2 reads SNTAGT.